This is a list of T cell receptor beta chains from one sample in a study of long-term antiretroviral therapy in people with HIV. TCRdb's table, derived via immunoSEQ multiplex PCR, lists solely in-frame clones and lacks some. The table has tens of thousands of clones, roughly 80% seen once. Material: unsorted PBMCs, obtained 0.3 years after starting antiretroviral therapy. The receptors were gathered from a man aged 18-30 years with HIV. CDR3s include the opening cysteine and the closing phenylalanine or tryptophan. A D gene is named only where the DNA matches it firmly. The size field is filled for only some rows; it gives once, few, many or a size class.

v_call,d_call,j_call,clone_size,cdr3_length,cdr3_aa,cdr3_nt
TRBV30,.,TRBJ2-1,.,12,CAWSPLNNEQFF,TGTGCCTGGAGTCCCCTAAACAATGAGCAGTTCTTC
TRBV7-9,TRBD2,TRBJ2-1,.,14,CASFGLALNNEQFF,TGTGCCAGCTTCGGACTAGCGCTAAACAATGAGCAGTTCTTC
TRBV6-5,.,TRBJ1-2,.,11,CASSYGDGYTF,TGTGCCAGCAGTTACGGCGATGGCTACACCTTC
TRBV6-5,.,TRBJ1-1,.,15,CASSYSGGLDTEAFF,TGTGCCAGCAGTTACTCCGGGGGGTTGGACACTGAAGCTTTCTTT
TRBV11-2,.,TRBJ2-5,.,17,CASSFFRSGGEGETQYF,TGTGCCAGCAGCTTTTTCCGCTCCGGGGGTGAGGGAGAGACCCAGTACTTC
TRBV9,TRBD2,TRBJ2-5,.,18,CASSRGGLAGPILKTQYF,TGTGCCAGCAGCCGAGGGGGACTAGCGGGCCCGATTCTCAAGACCCAGTACTTC
TRBV28,.,TRBJ1-5,once,15,CASLEGGANNQPQHF,TGTGCCAGCCTCGAGGGGGGGGCTAACAATCAGCCCCAGCATTTT
TRBV18,.,TRBJ1-5,.,14,CASSQGRSNQPQHF,TGTGCCAGCTCACAGGGTCGGAGCAATCAGCCCCAGCATTTT
TRBV5-6,.,TRBJ1-2,.,13,CASSLKQGKSYTF,TGTGCCAGCAGCTTAAAGCAGGGAAAAAGCTACACCTTC
TRBV28,TRBD2,TRBJ2-1,.,16,CASSRQQAGGYNEQFF,TGTGCCAGCAGCAGACAGCAAGCGGGAGGGTACAATGAGCAGTTCTTC
TRBV10-1,.,TRBJ1-3,few,14,CASSPGNSGNTIYF,TGCGCCAGCAGTCCTGGAAACTCTGGAAACACCATATATTTT
TRBV28,TRBD1,TRBJ2-1,.,14,CASSLTQGADEQFF,TGTGCCAGCAGCCTCACACAGGGGGCTGATGAGCAGTTCTTC
TRBV30,TRBD2,TRBJ2-5,.,16,CAWGLAGGLYQETQYF,TGTGCCTGGGGACTAGCGGGGGGTCTGTACCAAGAGACCCAGTACTTC
TRBV4-1,.,TRBJ1-2,once,15,CASSEIDGHGYGYTF,TGCGCCAGCAGCGAGATAGACGGCCATGGTTATGGCTACACCTTC
TRBV5-1,.,TRBJ2-3,.,14,CASSLGTGTNTQYF,TGCGCCAGCAGCTTGGGAACCGGAACTAATACGCAGTATTTT